This TCR beta chain was retrieved from a study of identical twins. In TCRdb, the 5' RACE reads were re-called with MiXCR into one record per CDR3 protein. Of some 560,000 distinct CDR3 sequences listed, approximately 9.6% are singletons. This clonotype was picked up many times. The V gene's germline CDR1 is MNHEY and CDR2 SVGAGI. The CDR3 loop spans 14 amino acids. V lost 2 bases to trimming and J lost 5 bases, with 9 bases between them. These sequences were also reported in another study, on yellow fever vaccine responses in identical twins.

The V and J genes are TRBV6-5 and TRBJ2-2; tentative D call: TRBD2 (5 bases). The sequenced material came from PBMCs. The receptor comes from a woman under 30 in good health. The CDR3 nucleotides read TGTGCCAGCAGTTACGGGAGTCGTACCGGGGAGCTGTTTTTT. As protein: CASSYGSRTGELFF.